This T cell receptor beta chain was sequenced for a study of cytomegalovirus exposure and HLA in healthy donors. Researchers ran the PCR with 60 Vbeta and 13 Jbeta primers. Assay used: immunoSEQ multiplex PCR; TCRdb lists only in-frame clones, some missing. The sample lists roughly 200,000 clones; roughly 85% were seen once. V was shortened by 7 bases and J by 0 bases, with 9 bases between the two germline ends. The CDR3 length is 13 residues. The germline V gene encodes CDR1 MGHDK and CDR2 SYGVNS. Material: PBMCs. This chain joins TRBV25-1 and TRBJ1-1, with D perhaps matching TRBD1 (5 bases). This clonotype was sampled from a woman under 40 in good health and CMV-seropositive. The CDR3: CASIGVMNTEAFF. The DNA of the CDR3 is TGTGCCAGCATAGGGGTTATGAACACTGAAGCTTTCTTT.